This is a list of T cell receptor beta chains from one sample in a study of CD8+ T cells in alopecia areata. Produced via immunoSEQ multiplex PCR; TCRdb's table is partial and in-frame only. The profile covers approximately 99,000 clones, with around 59% appearing a single time and around a fifth taken by the ten largest. The sample consisted of CD8+ T cells sorted from blood. The receptors stem from a human donor in good health. Each CDR3 is given with its conserved first and last residue. Each record gives: J gene, V gene, CDR3 protein.

>TRBJ2-1|TRBV19
CASSIASVSEQFF
>TRBJ2-7|TRBV4-1
CASSQEGQGTYEQYF
>TRBJ1-6|TRBV2
CAIRQGANSPLHF
>TRBJ1-1|TRBV4-1
CASSQIGDFGEAFF
>TRBJ2-2|TRBV27
CASSLFGVTGELFF
>TRBJ2-7|TRBV14
CASSPYPRTYEQYF
>TRBJ2-1|TRBV23-1
CAPDRVNEQFF
>TRBJ2-7|TRBV28
CASRGGLSYEQYF
>TRBJ2-7|TRBV5-1
CASSLGGTYEQYF
>TRBJ2-1|TRBV7-8
CASSLVGTKNEQFF